One sample yielded the 8 T cell receptor beta chains listed below, sequenced in a study of blood T cells in healthy people across ages. A J-beta primer mix and a sample-barcoded 5' primer were used in a second PCR of about 7 to 12 cycles. TCRdb ran MiXCR on the 5' RACE reads and lists one entry per CDR3 protein. The table lists about 640,000 distinct CDR3 sequences, 58% of them singletons, with around 37% in the top ten. Specimen: blood. The origin of the receptors is a man aged 60 to 69 in good health.

The chain joins TRBV6-1 to TRBJ2-7; D not certain. Trimming took 1 base from V and 8 from J, leaving 6 bases between them. CDR3 length: 11 amino acids. CDR1 is MNHNS and CDR2 is SASEGT in the germline V gene. Here the CDR3 DNA reads TGTGCCAGCAGTGAAGGGCCCCAGCAGTACTTC. This gives the protein CASSEGPQQYF.

This chain connects TRBV12-3 or TRBV12-4 to TRBJ1-5; TRBD1 is a possible D gene (6 bases). This CDR3 is 14 amino acids long. Trimming took off 2 bases at V and 3 bases at J, with 8 bases between the two ends. CDR3 protein: CASSLNRDNQPQHF. The CDR3 DNA reads as TGTGCCAGCAGTTTAAACAGGGACAATCAGCCCCAGCATTTT.

The rearrangement joins TRBV6-4 to TRBJ2-2; 8 bases are shared with TRBD2. V trimming: 8 bases; J trimming: 3 bases; junction bases outside the gene matches: 8. CDR3 length equals 15 residues. Germline V gene sequence: CDR1 MRHNA, CDR2 SNTAGT. Here the CDR3 DNA reads TGTGCCAGCGCACTGGACGGGGGGGACACCGGGGAGCTGTTTTTT. Amino acid sequence: CASALDGGDTGELFF.

About this clonotype: This may come from a read error, since a much larger clone is one base off. The chain combines TRBV25-1 with TRBJ1-2; D is perhaps TRBD1 (5 bases). Trimming took 4 bases from V and 3 from J, leaving 15 bases between them. This CDR3 is 15 amino acids long. The germline CDR1 and CDR2 sequences are MGHDK and SYGVNS. Written as DNA, the CDR3 is TGTGCCAGCAGTGTCGAGGACAAACCTGACTATGGCTACACCTTC. It codes for CASSVEDKPDYGYTF.

Here the CDR3 DNA reads TGTGCCAGCAGTTTACGGCCCGCTTTTGTGGACAGGGGATCGTACAATGAGCAGTACTTC. Translation gives CASSLRPAFVDRGSYNEQYF. V is TRBV12-3 or TRBV12-4 and J is TRBJ2-1, with 9 bases identical to TRBD1. Judging by the DNA end, TRBJ2-7 fits better; the J call may be wrong. This CDR3 is built from 20 residues.

The rearrangement uses TRBV27 and TRBJ2-5; 7 bases agree with TRBD2. The CDR3 contains 13 residues. Trimming removed 6 bases from V and 1 base from J; junction bases left unmatched: 2. The germline V gene encodes CDR1 MNHEY and CDR2 SMNVEV (reference sequence). CDR3 sequence reads: CASRRTSQETQYF. The CDR3 DNA sequence: TGTGCCAGCAGGAGGACTAGCCAAGAGACCCAGTACTTC.

This clonotype occurred once. This CDR3 is CASSDTGAELFF. The CDR3 nucleotides are TGTGCCAGCAGTGATACAGGGGCGGAACTGTTTTTT. V gene TRBV12-3 or TRBV12-4 combines with J gene TRBJ1-4, with TRBD1 matching 7 bases. This CDR3 comprises 12 residues. The J segment lost 12 bases and the V segment lost 5 bases, leaving 6 bases of the junction unmatched.

This chain joins TRBV28 and TRBJ1-2; D is possibly TRBD1 (6 bases). There are 13 residues in the CDR3. CDR1 is MDHEN, CDR2 SYDVKM, per germline. V was shortened by 4 bases and J by 8 bases, with 14 bases between the two germline ends. CDR3 amino acids: CASSSVRQGGYTF. For the CDR3, the DNA is TGTGCCAGCAGTTCTGTACGTCAGGGGGGCTACACCTTC.